This T cell receptor beta chain was observed in a study of CD4 T cells in relation to SARS-CoV-2 and coronaviruses. CDR1 and CDR2 (germline): SGHDT, YYEEEE. The CDR3 has 15 amino acids. The V and J ends lost 4 bases and 5 bases respectively, with 13 bases between them. Sequenced by immunoSEQ multiplex PCR; TCRdb stores in-frame clones only, minus some. The data show approximately 37,000 clones, approximately 85% seen once. The clonotype comes from an adult with COVID-19. This chain joins TRBV5-6 and TRBJ1-6; D unresolved. The sequencing sample was made of memory CD4+ T cells from PBMCs. The CDR3, as DNA: TGTGCCAGCAGCCCCCCCGGAACTCATAATTCACCCCTCCACTTT. Translated, it gives CASSPPGTHNSPLHF. Based on the CDR3 plus reference TRBV5-6 and TRBJ1-6, the full variable domain is DAGVTQSPTHLIKTRGQQVTLRCSPKSGHDTVSWYQQALGQGPQFIFQYYEEEERQRGNFPDRFSGHQFPNYSSELNVNALLLGDSALYLCASSPPGTHNSPLHFGNGTRLTVT.